Described below is a single TCR beta chain sequence and its context. The antigen is not known. It was with 60 Vbeta and 13 Jbeta primers that the PCR ran. The assay was immunoSEQ multiplex PCR, and TCRdb's table has in-frame clones only and misses some. The data show around 94,000 clones, roughly 79% seen once. The data derive from a study of cytomegalovirus exposure and HLA in healthy donors. Study findings and constraints: The presence/absence work took it that sequencing depth was about the same across donors. DRB1 had the most TCR associations and HLA-C the fewest, a later analysis found, with rates varying by HLA locus. Cytomegalovirus-associated status was assigned to about 180 TCR beta chains. Some segments of the V type, notably TRBV6-2 and TRBV6-3, were excluded as indistinguishable.

V was shortened by 5 bases and J by 4 bases, with 17 bases between the two germline ends. CDR1 SEHNR and CDR2 FQNEAQ come from the germline V gene (reference sequence). The length of the CDR3 is 15 residues. Sequenced: PBMCs. The chain has TRBV7-9 and TRBJ1-1; a weak D match, TRBD1 (6 bases). The source of this sequence is a woman in her thirties or forties in good health and CMV-seronegative. The chain's CDR3 is CASSPHRVRSTEAFF. The CDR3 DNA sequence: TGTGCCAGCAGCCCCCACAGGGTTAGGAGCACTGAAGCTTTCTTT.